The clone carrying this TCR beta chain has a count of ten or more. The target antigen is unknown. This sample was taken from a study of regulatory T cells in long-lasting Graves disease. Across the whole study: The study counted Graves' disease as persistent given over 5 years of antithyroid drugs and positive TSH receptor antibodies.

HTBI primers from iRepertoire and Arm-PCR of CDR3 regions yielded the TCR beta libraries. TCRdb reprocessed the multiplex PCR reads via MiXCR and lists one record per CDR3 protein. The sample carries about 450,000 distinct CDR3 sequences, around a quarter recorded once. This CDR3 comprises 12 residues. The germline gives CDR1 SGHVS, CDR2 FQNEAQ. V lost 5 bases and J lost 2, with 1 base in between. Points from the study as a whole: There was favoring of TRBV28, TRBJ1-2 and TRBJ2-5 in persistent disease. Rather than thyroid tissue, only peripheral blood underwent study.

Time point described: persistent/refractory GD, antithyroid drugs over 5 years with positive TRAb. PBMC RNA served as the TCR library source. The clonotype comes from a female donor with Graves disease. The source material was peripheral blood mononuclear cells (PBMCs), sampled when the disease was refractory, from a patient treated with antithyroid drugs. V and J are TRBV7-8 and TRBJ1-6; no reliable D call. This CDR3 is CASSTYNSPLHF. As DNA, the CDR3 is TGTGCCAGCAGCACCTATAATTCACCCCTCCACTTT.